The clone carrying this T cell receptor (beta chain) occurred a few times. What it recognizes is unknown. The sample is drawn from a study of post-analysis software for immune sequencing data. Findings of the study overall: In multiple sclerosis, normalized Chao1 diversity was significantly below that of controls. When patients were compared with controls, a handful of TRBV segments were more frequent, TRBV5-6, TRBV5-1 and TRBV20-1 among them. Strong co-clustering by F measure was seen for same-batch samples.

The CDR3 has 16 residues. Germline V gene sequence: CDR1 MDHEN, CDR2 SYDVKM. The junction had 10 bases not matched to a gene; V was cut back by 2 bases and J by 5 bases. Incorporated into the TCR beta cDNA libraries were unique molecular identifiers, which served to reduce PCR and sequencing biases. Starting from around 0.96 to 9.9 million T cells, the study yielded a few hundred thousand cDNA molecules. TCRdb analysed the PCR reads with MiXCR anew, one entry per CDR3 protein. The repertoire holds roughly 540,000 distinct CDR3 sequences, with roughly 34% as singletons. The chain uses TRBV28 and TRBJ2-5; TRBD2 agrees at 8 bases. The receptor was derived from a girl aged 2 to 17 with multiple sclerosis. What was sequenced was blood. The CDR3 bases are TGTGCCAGCAGTTTAGAACTAGCGGCCGGCCGGGAGACCCAGTACTTC. Its translation is CASSLELAAGRETQYF.